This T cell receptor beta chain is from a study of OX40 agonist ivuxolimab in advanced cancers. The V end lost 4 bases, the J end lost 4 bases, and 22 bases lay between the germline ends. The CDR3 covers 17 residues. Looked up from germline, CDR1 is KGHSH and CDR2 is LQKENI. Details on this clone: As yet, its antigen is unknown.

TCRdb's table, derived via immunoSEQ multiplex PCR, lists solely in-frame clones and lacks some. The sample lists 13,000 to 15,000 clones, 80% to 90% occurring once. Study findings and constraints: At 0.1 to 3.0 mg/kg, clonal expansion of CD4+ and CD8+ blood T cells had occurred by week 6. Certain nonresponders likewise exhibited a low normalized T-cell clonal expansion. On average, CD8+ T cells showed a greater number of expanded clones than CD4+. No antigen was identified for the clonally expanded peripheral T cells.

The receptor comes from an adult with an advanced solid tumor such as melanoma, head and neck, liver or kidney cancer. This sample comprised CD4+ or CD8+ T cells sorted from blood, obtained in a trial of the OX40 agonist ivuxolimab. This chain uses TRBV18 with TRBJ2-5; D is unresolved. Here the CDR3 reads CASSLGALPRSGETQYF. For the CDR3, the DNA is TGTGCCAGCTCACTTGGCGCTTTGCCAAGGTCGGGAGAGACCCAGTACTTC.